This T cell receptor (beta chain) was captured in a study of shared clonotypes between healthy human individuals. Whole-study results and caveats: Even with large depth, rarefaction showed that sorted-subset sequencing was incomplete. Non-shared clonotypes displayed generation probabilities falling below those of clonotypes present in all four donors.

Germline lookup yields CDR1 LGHNA and CDR2 YSLEER. The CDR3 sequence is 17 residues long. V was pared by 0 bases and J by 0 bases, with 12 bases between. This clone has ten or more counts. The antigen is not known. In the authors' workflow: From ImmunoSEQ came sequences covering only the junction and carrying no quality scores, so filtering differed. Sequencing used immunoSEQ multiplex PCR; TCRdb keeps in-frame clones, though not all of them. V and J calls and clone size are copied from that table; D and trimming were computed from the DNA. This repertoire shows 2 million or so clones, 85% to 95% found once; its top ten account for around 0.13%.

The origin of this receptor is a man between 18 and 29 years old in good health. The specimen sequenced was naive CD4+ T cells sorted from blood. Stated subset: CD45RA+ positively selected. This rearrangement joins TRBV4-3 to TRBJ1-3; unclear D gene. CDR3 sequence: CASSQDVTGFSGNTIYF. Here the CDR3 DNA reads TGCGCCAGCAGCCAAGATGTGACGGGGTTCTCTGGAAACACCATATATTTT.